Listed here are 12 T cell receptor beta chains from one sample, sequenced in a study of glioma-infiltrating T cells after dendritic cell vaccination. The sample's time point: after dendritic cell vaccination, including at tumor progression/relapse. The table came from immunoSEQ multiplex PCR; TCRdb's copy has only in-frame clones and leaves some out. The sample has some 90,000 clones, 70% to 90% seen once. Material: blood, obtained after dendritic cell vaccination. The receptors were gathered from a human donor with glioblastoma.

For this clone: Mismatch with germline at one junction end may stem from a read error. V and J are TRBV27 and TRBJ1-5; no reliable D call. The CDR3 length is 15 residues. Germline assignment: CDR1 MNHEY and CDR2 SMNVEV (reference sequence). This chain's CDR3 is CASRAEGIGNQPQRF. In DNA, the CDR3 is TGTGCCAGCAGAGCAGAGGGAATCGGCAATCAGCCCCAGCGTTTT.

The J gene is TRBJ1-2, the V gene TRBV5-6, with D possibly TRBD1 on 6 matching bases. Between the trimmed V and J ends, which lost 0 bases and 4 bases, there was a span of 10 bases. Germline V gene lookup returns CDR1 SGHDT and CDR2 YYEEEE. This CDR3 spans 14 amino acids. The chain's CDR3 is CASSLVGAPYGYTF. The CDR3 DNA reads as TGTGCCAGCAGCTTGGTGGGGGCGCCCTATGGCTACACCTTC.

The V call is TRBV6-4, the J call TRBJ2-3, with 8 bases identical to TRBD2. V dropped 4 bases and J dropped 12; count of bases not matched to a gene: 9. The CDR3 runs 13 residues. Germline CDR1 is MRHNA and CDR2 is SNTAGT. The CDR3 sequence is CASSVAGGRPQYF. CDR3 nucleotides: TGTGCCAGCAGTGTCGCGGGGGGTCGCCCACAGTATTTT.

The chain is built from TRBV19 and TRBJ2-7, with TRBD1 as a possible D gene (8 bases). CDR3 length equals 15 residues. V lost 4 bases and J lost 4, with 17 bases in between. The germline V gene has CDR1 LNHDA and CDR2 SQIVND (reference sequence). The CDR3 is CASSTRTGRGYEQYF. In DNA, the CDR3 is TGTGCCAGTAGTACCAGGACAGGGCGGGGGTACGAGCAGTACTTC. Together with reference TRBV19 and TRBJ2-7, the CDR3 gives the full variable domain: DGGITQSPKYLFRKEGQNVTLSCEQNLNHDAMYWYRQDPGQGLRLIYYSQIVNDFQKGDIAEGYSVSREKKESFPLTVTSAQKNPTAFYLCASSTRTGRGYEQYFGPGTRLTVT.

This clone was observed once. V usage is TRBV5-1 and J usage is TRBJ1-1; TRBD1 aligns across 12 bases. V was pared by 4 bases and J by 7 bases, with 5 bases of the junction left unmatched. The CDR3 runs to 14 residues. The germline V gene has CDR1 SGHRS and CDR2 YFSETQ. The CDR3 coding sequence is TGCGCCAGCAGCGAGGGACAGGGGGCAGATGAAGCTTTCTTT. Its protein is CASSEGQGADEAFF.

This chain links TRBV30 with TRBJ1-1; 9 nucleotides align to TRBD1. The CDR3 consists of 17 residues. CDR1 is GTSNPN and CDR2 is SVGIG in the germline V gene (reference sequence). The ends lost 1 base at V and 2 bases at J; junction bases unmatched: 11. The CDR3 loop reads CAWSEGGGTGLNTEAFF. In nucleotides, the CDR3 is TGTGCCTGGAGTGAGGGGGGCGGGACAGGGTTAAACACTGAAGCTTTCTTT.

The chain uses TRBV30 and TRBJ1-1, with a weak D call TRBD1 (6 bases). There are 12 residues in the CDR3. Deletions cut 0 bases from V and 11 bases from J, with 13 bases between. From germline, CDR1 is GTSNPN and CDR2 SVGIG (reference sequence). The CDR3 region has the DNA TGTGCCTGGAGTGTATCGGGTCAGGGGGCTTTCTTT. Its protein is CAWSVSGQGAFF.

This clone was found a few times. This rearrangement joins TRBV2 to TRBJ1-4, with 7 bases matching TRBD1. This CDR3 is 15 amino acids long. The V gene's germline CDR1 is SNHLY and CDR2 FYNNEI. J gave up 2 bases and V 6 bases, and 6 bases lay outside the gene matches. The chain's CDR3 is CASRKQGSTNEKLFF. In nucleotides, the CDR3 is TGTGCCAGCAGGAAACAGGGGTCGACTAATGAAAAACTGTTTTTT.

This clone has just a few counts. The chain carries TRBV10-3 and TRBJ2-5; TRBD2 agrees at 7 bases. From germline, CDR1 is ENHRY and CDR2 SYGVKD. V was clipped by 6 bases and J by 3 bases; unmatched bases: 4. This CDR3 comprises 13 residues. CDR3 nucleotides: TGTGCCATCAGGGGGACTACTAAAGAGACCCAGTACTTC. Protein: CAIRGTTKETQYF.

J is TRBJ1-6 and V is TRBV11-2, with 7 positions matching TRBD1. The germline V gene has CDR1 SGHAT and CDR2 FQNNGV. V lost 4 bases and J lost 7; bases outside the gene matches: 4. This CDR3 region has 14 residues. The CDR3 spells CASSSQGTNSPLHF. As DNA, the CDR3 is TGTGCCAGCAGCTCACAGGGGACGAATTCACCCCTCCACTTT. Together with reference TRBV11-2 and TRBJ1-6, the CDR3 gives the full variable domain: EAGVAQSPRYKIIEKRQSVAFWCNPISGHATLYWYQQILGQGPKLLIQFQNNGVVDDSQLPKDRFSAERLKGVDSTLKIQPAKLEDSAVYLCASSSQGTNSPLHFGNGTRLTVT.

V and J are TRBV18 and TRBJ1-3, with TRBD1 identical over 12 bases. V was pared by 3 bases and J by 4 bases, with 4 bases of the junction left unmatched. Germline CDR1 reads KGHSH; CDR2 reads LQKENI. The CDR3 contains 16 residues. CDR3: CASSPPGQGAGNTIYF. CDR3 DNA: TGTGCCAGCTCACCTCCGGGACAGGGGGCCGGAAACACCATATATTTT.

This chain's CDR3 is CASSSWLAGGKHYEQYF. In nucleotides, the CDR3 is TGTGCCAGCAGTTCCTGGCTAGCGGGGGGCAAGCACTACGAGCAGTACTTC. V usage is TRBV2 and J usage is TRBJ2-7; TRBD2 matches at 11 bases. CDR1 is SNHLY and CDR2 is FYNNEI in the germline V gene. V gave up 5 bases and J gave up 3 bases; unmatched junction bases: 12. This CDR3 is built from 17 residues.